The 21 T cell receptor beta chains reported below all come from one sample, sequenced in a study of Ad26.COV2.S vaccination and SARS-CoV-2 variants. Treatment specified: around 19 received Ad26.COV2.S at low or high dose, single or two shots; 5 received placebo; per-sample allocation not given. Samples analyzed were those drawn on day 63 after the first vaccine or placebo injection. Measured with immunoSEQ multiplex PCR; TCRdb has only the in-frame clones, and not every one. Counted here are over 400,000 clones, about nine tenths occurring once; the ten biggest clones make up about 1.6%. The sequencing here drew on peripheral blood, taken in a trial of Ad26.COV2.S vaccine versus placebo. The receptor source for this set is a person aged 18-60 years who received the Ad26.COV2.S COVID-19 vaccine or a placebo.

The genes are TRBV9 and TRBJ2-2; the D gene is possibly TRBD1 (6 bases). This CDR3 contains 18 residues. The ends were cut back, 2 bases at V and 2 bases at J, with 19 bases in the middle. CDR1 and CDR2 (germline): SGDLS, YYNGEE. The CDR3 nucleotides are TGTGCCAGCAGCGTTTACCCGGGACAAGCGATCAACACCGGGGAGCTGTTTTTT. Its protein is CASSVYPGQAINTGELFF.

V and J are TRBV19 and TRBJ2-1; 7 bases fit TRBD1. The CDR3 consists of 15 residues. The germline V gene encodes CDR1 LNHDA and CDR2 SQIVND (reference sequence). V was clipped by 7 bases and J by 6 bases; unmatched bases: 12. The CDR3 loop is CASTPTGTASNEQFF. CDR3 in DNA: TGTGCCAGTACGCCGACCGGGACAGCAAGCAATGAGCAGTTCTTC.

This rearrangement joins TRBV27 to TRBJ2-7; 8 bases are a match to TRBD1. The CDR3 loop spans 14 amino acids. Germline V gives CDR1 MNHEY, CDR2 SMNVEV (reference sequence). V shed 8 bases, J shed 6 bases, and the junction held 12 bases outside the gene matches. DNA for the CDR3: TGTGCCAGCTCCACCGGGACAGGCGAGGCCGAGCAGTACTTC. Its protein is CASSTGTGEAEQYF.

The chain is built from TRBV5-1 and TRBJ2-2, with 9 bases that match TRBD2. The CDR3 length is 14 residues. V lost 4 bases, J lost 6 bases, and 4 bases stayed unmatched. Looked up from germline, CDR1 is SGHRS and CDR2 is YFSETQ. CDR3 bases: TGCGCCAGCAGCGAAGGACTAGCGTCCGGGGAGCTGTTTTTT. Translating it yields CASSEGLASGELFF.

The CDR3 DNA is TGCGCCAGCAGCCAAGCCCCCGGACTAGCCTACAATGAGCAGTTCTTC. It yields the protein CASSQAPGLAYNEQFF. The chain couples TRBV4-3 to TRBJ2-1, with 7 bases lining up with TRBD2. This CDR3 comprises 16 residues. V dropped 1 base and J dropped 2; count of bases not matched to a gene: 5. In germline, CDR1 is LGHNA, CDR2 YSLEER.

The chain combines TRBV7-8 with TRBJ1-4; tentative D call: TRBD1 (5 bases). CDR3 length equals 16 residues. The ends were cut back, 2 bases at V and 8 bases at J, with 18 bases in the middle. Germline V gene data show CDR1 as SGHVS and CDR2 as FQNEAQ. CDR3 region: CASSLTRVRVVEKLFF. Written as DNA, the CDR3 is TGTGCCAGCAGCTTAACCCGAGTCAGGGTAGTGGAAAAACTGTTTTTT.

The genes are TRBV4-3 and TRBJ2-7; no clear D gene. The CDR3 length is 15 residues. Germline loops: CDR1 LGHNA, CDR2 YSLEER. With 0 bases removed from V and 2 bases from J, the gap between germline ends came to 11 bases. In DNA, the CDR3 is TGCGCCAGCAGCCAAGATATCGGGCAGGCCTACGAGCAGTACTTC. Translating it yields CASSQDIGQAYEQYF.

V is TRBV3-1 (or the pseudogene TRBV3-2) and J is TRBJ1-2; 10 bases map to TRBD1. V shed 10 bases and J 4 bases; nucleotides not matched to a gene: 3. Germline CDR1 is LGHDT and CDR2 is YNNKEL (reference sequence). The CDR3 has 12 amino acids. CDR3 sequence (DNA): TGTGCCAACCGGACAGGGGGCTATGGCTACACCTTC. Its translation: CANRTGGYGYTF.

V and J are TRBV4-3 and TRBJ2-2; D is unclear. Germline lookup yields CDR1 LGHNA and CDR2 YSLEER. Trimming left V 4 bases short and J 6 bases short, with 6 bases between. This CDR3 contains 12 residues. Written as DNA, the CDR3 is TGCGCCAGCAGCCTCCCGTCCGGGGAGCTGTTTTTT. Amino acid sequence: CASSLPSGELFF.

The chain joins TRBV19 to TRBJ1-5; 9 bases match TRBD1. The CDR3 has 17 amino acids. CDR1 and CDR2 (germline): LNHDA, SQIVND (reference sequence). Trimming at V came to 9 bases and at J to 0 bases, leaving 12 bases not matched to a gene. The CDR3 DNA sequence: TGTGCCAGCCTTAGCCCGGGACAGGGTTATAGCAATCAGCCCCAGCATTTT. Encoded protein: CASLSPGQGYSNQPQHF.

CDR3 protein: CAWNRRPHENYGYTF. In DNA form, the CDR3 reads TGTGCCTGGAACCGAAGACCGCACGAGAACTATGGCTACACCTTC. V usage is TRBV30 and J usage is TRBJ1-2; D remains ambiguous. The CDR3 loop spans 15 amino acids. V gave up 4 bases and J gave up 2 bases, with 17 bases separating them. CDR1 is GTSNPN and CDR2 is SVGIG in the germline V gene (reference sequence).

V gene TRBV2 combines with J gene TRBJ2-7; D is uncertain. V dropped 10 bases and J dropped 0 bases, with 19 bases sitting between them. The CDR3 is 15 residues long. Germline V lookup: CDR1 SNHLY, CDR2 FYNNEI. The CDR3 DNA is TGTGCCACCCAACCCAGACCTTTGAGCTCCTACGAGCAGTACTTC. Encoded protein: CATQPRPLSSYEQYF.

The J gene is TRBJ2-3, the V gene TRBV29-1, with 7 bases that match TRBD2. Germline V gene lookup returns CDR1 SQVTM and CDR2 ANQGSEA. The CDR3 is 13 amino acids. V lost 2 bases, J lost 6 bases, and 5 bases stayed unmatched. CDR3 sequence (DNA): TGCAGCGTTGAATCTAGCGGAGTCGATACGCAGTATTTT. Protein sequence: CSVESSGVDTQYF.

The chain carries TRBV2 and TRBJ2-7; D unresolved. The CDR3 runs 14 residues. CDR1 SNHLY and CDR2 FYNNEI come from the germline V gene. V was trimmed by 7 bases and J by 0 bases, leaving 13 bases between them. Written as DNA, the CDR3 is TGTGCCAGCATCTGGGAACAAAGCTCCTACGAGCAGTACTTC. Its protein is CASIWEQSSYEQYF.

V and J are TRBV7-2 and TRBJ2-3; 7 bases line up with TRBD2. Germline CDR1 and CDR2: SGHTA and FQGNSA. V lost 1 base and J lost 4; bases outside the gene matches: 11. The CDR3 consists of 17 residues. The CDR3 DNA reads TGTGCCAGCAGCTTAGTTGTACTAGCGCTCGCCGCAGATACGCAGTATTTT. Amino acids: CASSLVVLALAADTQYF.

The rearrangement links TRBV7-8 to TRBJ2-7, with D perhaps TRBD2 (5 bases). CDR1 is SGHVS and CDR2 is FQNEAQ in the germline V gene. Trimming cost V 5 bases and J 3 bases, with 17 bases left between them. This CDR3 comprises 15 residues. Here the CDR3 reads CASSPYKDLFYEQYF. The CDR3 coding sequence is TGTGCCAGCAGCCCTTACAAGGACTTATTCTACGAGCAGTACTTC.

This clone was observed a handful of times. This chain connects TRBV5-1 to TRBJ2-1; perhaps TRBD2 as D (6 bases). There are 18 residues in the CDR3. V was clipped by 0 bases and J by 4 bases, with 20 bases between them. The germline V gene encodes CDR1 SGHRS and CDR2 YFSETQ. The CDR3 nucleotides read TGCGCCAGCAGCTTGGGGACTATACAAAGGCGCTGGTACAATGAGCAGTTCTTC. It yields the protein CASSLGTIQRRWYNEQFF.

The chain uses TRBV9 and TRBJ2-2; 7 bases are a match to TRBD1. CDR3 size: 16 residues. Germline-derived CDR1 and CDR2 are SGDLS and YYNGEE. V lost 0 bases, J lost 2 bases, and 4 bases stayed unmatched. CDR3 protein: CASSVGQGPNTGELFF. The CDR3 coding sequence is TGTGCCAGCAGCGTAGGACAGGGACCTAACACCGGGGAGCTGTTTTTT. Variable domain in full (rest from reference TRBV9 and TRBJ2-2): DSGVTQTPKHLITATGQRVTLRCSPRSGDLSVYWYQQSLDQGLQFLIQYYNGEERAKGNILERFSAQQFPDLHSELNLSSLELGDSALYFCASSVGQGPNTGELFFGEGSRLTVL.

The table lists this clone with a count of one. This chain joins TRBV7-2 and TRBJ2-3, with D perhaps matching TRBD2 (5 bases). The germline gives CDR1 SGHTA, CDR2 FQGNSA. The CDR3 is made up of 15 amino acids. Trimming removed 6 bases from V and 0 bases from J, with 13 bases in between. CDR3 region: CASRPSGSSTDTQYF. The CDR3 DNA sequence: TGTGCCAGCAGACCCTCGGGGAGTAGCACAGATACGCAGTATTTT.

This clone was observed at least ten times. The chain employs TRBV7-2 and TRBJ2-7; 9 nucleotides match TRBD2. Trimming cost V 4 bases and J 0 bases; bases outside gene matches: 1. The CDR3 totals 14 residues. CDR1 and CDR2 (germline): SGHTA, FQGNSA. The CDR3 nucleotides read TGTGCCAGCAGCTCTAGCGGGGACTCCTACGAGCAGTACTTC. Translating gives CASSSSGDSYEQYF.

This clone was seen just once. The chain carries TRBV18 and TRBJ2-1, with 11 bases identical to TRBD1. The CDR3 runs 15 residues. V shed 4 bases and J 9 bases; nucleotides not matched to a gene: 8. Germline-derived CDR1 and CDR2 are KGHSH and LQKENI. DNA for the CDR3: TGTGCCAGCTCACACGGACAGGGGGCATTGGGTGAGCAGTTCTTC. Protein sequence: CASSHGQGALGEQFF.